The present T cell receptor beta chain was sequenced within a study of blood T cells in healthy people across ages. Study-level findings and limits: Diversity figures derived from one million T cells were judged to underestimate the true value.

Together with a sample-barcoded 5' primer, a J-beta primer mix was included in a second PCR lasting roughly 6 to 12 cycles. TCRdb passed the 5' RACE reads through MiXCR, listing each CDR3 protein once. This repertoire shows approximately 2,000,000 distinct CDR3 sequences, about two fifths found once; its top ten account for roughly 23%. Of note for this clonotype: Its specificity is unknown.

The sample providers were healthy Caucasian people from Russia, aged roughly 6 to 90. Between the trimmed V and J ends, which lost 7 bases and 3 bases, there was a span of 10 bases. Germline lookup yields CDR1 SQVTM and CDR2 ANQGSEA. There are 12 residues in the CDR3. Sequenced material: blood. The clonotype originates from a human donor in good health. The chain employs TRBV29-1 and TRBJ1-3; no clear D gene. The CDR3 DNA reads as TGCAGCGCTTGGACCTTTGGAAACACCATATATTTT. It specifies CSAWTFGNTIYF.